The rows below give T cell receptor beta chains drawn from one sample of a study of OX40 agonist ivuxolimab in advanced cancers. Sequencing was performed with immunoSEQ multiplex PCR; in TCRdb, only in-frame clones are kept and a portion is missing. The repertoire has roughly 54,000 clones, around 88% of them found once; the top ten carry around 1.4%. The source material was CD4+ or CD8+ T cells sorted from blood, sampled in a trial of the OX40 agonist ivuxolimab. The receptors stem from an adult with an advanced solid tumor such as melanoma, head and neck, liver or kidney cancer. The CDR3 runs from the conserved cysteine through the conserved F or W. The D gene is left open where the match is weak. Not every row has a clone size; where given, it reads once, few, many or a size class.

size | J | D | V | CDR3 | DNA
- | TRBJ1-1 | - | TRBV6-1 | CASSEGHMNTEAFF | TGTGCCAGCAGTGAGGGACACATGAACACTGAAGCTTTCTTT
- | TRBJ2-2 | TRBD1 | TRBV6-4 | CASKIQGTTGELFF | TGTGCCAGCAAAATACAGGGGACCACCGGGGAGCTGTTTTTT
- | TRBJ2-7 | - | TRBV6-5 | CASSYGERYEQYF | TGTGCCAGCAGTTACGGGGAGCGATACGAGCAGTACTTC
- | TRBJ1-3 | - | TRBV10-2 | CASSTSSGNTIYF | TGCGCCAGCAGTACCAGCTCTGGAAACACCATATATTTT
once | TRBJ2-2 | - | TRBV29-1 | CSAQGTGELFF | TGCAGCGCACAGGGTACCGGGGAGCTGTTTTTT
- | TRBJ1-1 | TRBD1 | TRBV6-6 | CASSSTLDRVF | TGTGCCAGCAGTTCAACCCTGGACAGGGTATTT
- | TRBJ2-3 | TRBD2 | TRBV10-3 | CAIRGGGLAGSTDTQYF | TGTGCCATCAGGGGCGGAGGACTAGCGGGTTCAACAGATACGCAGTATTTT
- | TRBJ1-2 | TRBD1 | TRBV7-9 | CASSRTGGGYTF | TGTGCCAGCAGCCGGACAGGGGGCGGCTACACCTTC
- | TRBJ1-6 | - | TRBV7-3 | CASSRGARSPLHF | TGTGCCAGCAGCCGAGGGGCCCGTTCACCCCTCCACTTT
- | TRBJ1-2 | TRBD1 | TRBV9 | CASSVAQGNGYTF | TGTGCCAGCAGCGTAGCACAGGGGAATGGCTACACCTTC
- | TRBJ1-3 | TRBD1 | TRBV30 | CAWSWDRSRSGNTIYF | TGTGCCTGGAGTTGGGACAGGTCTCGCTCTGGAAACACCATATATTTT
- | TRBJ1-1 | - | TRBV6-6 | CASSTLGYTEAFF | TGTGCCAGCAGTACCCTCGGGTACACTGAAGCTTTCTTT
- | TRBJ2-2 | - | TRBV7-2 | CASSLAIRRTNTGELFF | TGTGCCAGCAGCTTAGCGATCCGACGTACGAACACCGGGGAGCTGTTTTTT
- | TRBJ2-5 | TRBD2 | TRBV10-2 | CASKTSATETQYF | TGCGCCAGCAAAACTAGCGCCACGGAGACCCAGTACTTC
- | TRBJ1-1 | TRBD1 | TRBV27 | CASSQRNTGDTEAFF | TGTGCCAGCAGCCAGAGAAATACAGGGGACACTGAAGCTTTCTTT
- | TRBJ2-3 | - | TRBV1 | CTSSQDLEGGDTQYF | TGCACCAGCAGCCAAGATCTTGAGGGTGGAGATACGCAGTATTTT
- | TRBJ1-1 | TRBD1 | TRBV18 | CASTGDMNTEAFF | TGTGCCAGCACAGGGGACATGAACACTGAAGCTTTCTTT
- | TRBJ2-3 | TRBD1 | TRBV6-6 | CASRYQGAGTDTQYF | TGTGCCAGCAGGTACCAGGGGGCTGGGACAGATACGCAGTATTTT
- | TRBJ2-2 | - | TRBV29-1 | CSVTGGQRTGELFF | TGCAGCGTTACCGGGGGACAGAGGACCGGGGAGCTGTTTTTT
- | TRBJ1-1 | TRBD1 | TRBV10-3 | CAISESSGTGGNTEAFF | TGTGCCATCAGTGAGTCCTCTGGGACAGGGGGGAACACTGAAGCTTTCTTT
- | TRBJ2-7 | TRBD2 | TRBV6-5 | CASGGLAGSYEQYF | TGTGCCAGCGGGGGACTAGCGGGAAGCTACGAGCAGTACTTC
- | TRBJ2-5 | TRBD2 | TRBV9 | CASSVRGLAGSETQYF | TGTGCCAGCAGCGTAAGGGGGCTAGCGGGATCCGAGACCCAGTACTTC
- | TRBJ2-5 | - | TRBV7-9 | CASSLAAQETQYF | TGTGCCAGCAGCTTAGCCGCACAAGAGACCCAGTACTTC
- | TRBJ1-5 | - | TRBV28 | CASTSGGGREPQHF | TGTGCCAGCACCTCTGGGGGAGGAAGGGAGCCCCAGCATTTT
- | TRBJ1-3 | - | TRBV9 | CASSATGWPGNTIYF | TGTGCCAGCAGCGCGACAGGCTGGCCTGGAAACACCATATATTTT
- | TRBJ2-1 | TRBD2 | TRBV11-3 | CASSLGGSNEQFF | TGTGCCAGCAGCTTAGGCGGGAGCAATGAGCAGTTCTTC
few | TRBJ1-1 | - | TRBV25-1 | CASIANTEAFF | TGTGCCAGCATAGCTAACACTGAAGCTTTCTTT
once | TRBJ1-4 | - | TRBV5-5 | CASSLWLTNEKLFF | TGTGCCAGCAGCTTATGGTTGACTAATGAAAAACTGTTTTTT
- | TRBJ2-7 | - | TRBV27 | CASSRSGYEQYF | TGTGCCAGCAGCCGCTCAGGATACGAGCAGTACTTC
- | TRBJ1-1 | - | TRBV21-1 | CASSGQGGLNTEAFF | TGTGCCAGCAGCGGACAGGGGGGACTGAACACTGAAGCTTTCTTT
- | TRBJ2-3 | - | TRBV12-5 | CALRKGADTQYF | TGTGCCCTGAGGAAGGGTGCAGATACGCAGTATTTT
- | TRBJ1-1 | - | TRBV27 | CASSFLQMRGTEAFF | TGTGCCAGCAGTTTCCTTCAAATGAGGGGGACTGAAGCTTTCTTT
- | TRBJ2-7 | - | TRBV27 | CASRSGYGAYEQYF | TGTGCCAGCAGGTCGGGTTACGGGGCCTACGAGCAGTACTTC
- | TRBJ1-1 | - | TRBV18 | CASSPTGVGYTEAFF | TGTGCCAGCTCACCGACTGGAGTAGGGTACACTGAAGCTTTCTTT
- | TRBJ1-5 | - | TRBV19 | CASSIASRGHQPQHF | TGTGCCAGTAGTATAGCGTCCAGGGGACATCAGCCCCAGCATTTT
few | TRBJ2-1 | - | TRBV30 | CAWSFGSSYNEQFF | TGTGCCTGGAGTTTCGGTAGCTCCTACAATGAGCAGTTCTTC